The next 9 T cell receptor beta chains were all read from a single sample in a study of blood T cell repertoires in COVID-19. The assay was immunoSEQ multiplex PCR, and TCRdb's table has in-frame clones only and misses some. The sample includes 25,000 to 35,000 clones, around 83% of them seen just once. Specimen: peripheral blood. The receptor set was obtained from a man in his 70s with active COVID-19.

The chain joins TRBV5-1 to TRBJ1-1; 11 bases match TRBD1. Germline V lookup: CDR1 SGHRS, CDR2 YFSETQ. There are 15 residues in the CDR3. With V trimmed by 2 bases and J by 4 bases, 4 bases remained unmatched. The CDR3 sequence is CASSFRTGGSTEAFF. CDR3 nucleotides: TGCGCCAGCAGCTTTAGGACAGGGGGCAGCACTGAAGCTTTCTTT.

With respect to this clone: The same CDR3 arises from other DNA sequences in this sample as well. The chain uses TRBV9 and TRBJ2-2; the D is unclear. V gave up 3 bases and J gave up 0 bases, with 9 bases separating them. The V gene's germline CDR1 is SGDLS and CDR2 YYNGEE. The CDR3 has 15 amino acids. The CDR3 coding sequence is TGTGCCAGCAGCGCCCACACTACGAACACCGGGGAGCTGTTTTTT. Translation: CASSAHTTNTGELFF. Full variable domain (outside the CDR3, taken from reference TRBV9 and TRBJ2-2): DSGVTQTPKHLITATGQRVTLRCSPRSGDLSVYWYQQSLDQGLQFLIQYYNGEERAKGNILERFSAQQFPDLHSELNLSSLELGDSALYFCASSAHTTNTGELFFGEGSRLTVL.

This chain joins TRBV5-1 and TRBJ1-2, with D possibly being TRBD1 (6 bases). CDR3 length: 15 amino acids. Trimming left V 2 bases short and J 2 bases short, with 13 bases between. CDR1 and CDR2 from the germline V gene are SGHRS and YFSETQ. CDR3 amino acids: CASSFETGGNYGYTF. The CDR3 nucleotides are TGCGCCAGCAGCTTCGAGACAGGTGGGAACTATGGCTACACCTTC.

The rearrangement links TRBV28 to TRBJ2-1, with TRBD2 identical over 10 bases. The CDR3 consists of 15 residues. CDR1 and CDR2 (germline): MDHEN, SYDVKM. The junction had 7 bases not matched to a gene; V was cut back by 1 base and J by 10 bases. This chain's CDR3 is CASSLYLAGVGEQFF. CDR3 bases: TGTGCCAGCAGTTTATATCTAGCGGGAGTAGGGGAGCAGTTCTTC.

This chain links TRBV9 with TRBJ1-2; D unclear. Germline loops: CDR1 SGDLS, CDR2 YYNGEE. Trimming removed 1 base at V and 2 bases at J, with 12 bases between. CDR3 size: 15 residues. CDR3 DNA: TGTGCCAGCAGCGTACTTCCAGGTCTAAACTATGGCTACACCTTC. Translation: CASSVLPGLNYGYTF.

A single count supports this clone. The chain joins TRBV5-1 to TRBJ2-3; D perhaps matches TRBD1 (6 bases). This CDR3 is built from 14 residues. V was trimmed by 0 bases and J by 1 base, leaving 6 bases between them. The V gene's germline CDR1 is SGHRS and CDR2 YFSETQ. The CDR3 DNA reads as TGCGCCAGCAGCTTGGGGACAGGCACAGATACGCAGTATTTT. It specifies CASSLGTGTDTQYF.

DNA for the CDR3: TGTGCCAGCAGATACCCCCCAGGGGGGCGCAAGAACAATGAGCAGTTCTTC. Its translation: CASRYPPGGRKNNEQFF. V is TRBV6-4 and J is TRBJ2-1, with a possible D match to TRBD1 (7 bases). Trimming stripped 6 bases from V and 5 bases from J, with 23 bases between. Germline V gene lookup returns CDR1 MRHNA and CDR2 SNTAGT. The CDR3 is made up of 17 amino acids.

This chain joins TRBV11-2 and TRBJ2-2, with D unresolved. The CDR3 is made up of 12 amino acids. Trimming stripped 5 bases from V and 2 bases from J, with 3 bases between. Germline CDR1 SGHAT, CDR2 FQNNGV. CDR3 sequence reads: CASSLNTGELFF. Here the CDR3 DNA reads TGTGCCAGCAGCCTTAACACCGGGGAGCTGTTTTTT.

The chain is built from TRBV5-1 and TRBJ1-3; TRBD1 is a possible D gene (5 bases). CDR1 is SGHRS, CDR2 YFSETQ, per germline. Trimming left V 4 bases short and J 5 bases short, with 13 bases between. The CDR3 sequence is 14 residues long. The CDR3 protein is CASSDQGLRNTIYF. In nucleotides, the CDR3 is TGCGCCAGCAGCGATCAGGGTTTGCGAAACACCATATATTTT.